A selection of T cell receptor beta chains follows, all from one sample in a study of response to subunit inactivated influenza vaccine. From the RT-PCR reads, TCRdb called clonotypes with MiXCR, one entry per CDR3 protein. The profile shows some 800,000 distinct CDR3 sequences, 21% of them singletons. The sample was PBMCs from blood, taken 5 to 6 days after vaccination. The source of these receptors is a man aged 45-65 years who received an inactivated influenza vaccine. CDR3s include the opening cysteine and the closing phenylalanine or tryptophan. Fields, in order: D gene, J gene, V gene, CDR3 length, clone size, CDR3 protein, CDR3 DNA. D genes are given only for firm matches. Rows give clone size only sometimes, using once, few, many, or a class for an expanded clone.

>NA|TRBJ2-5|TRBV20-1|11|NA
CSARGLGTQYF
TGCAGTGCTAGAGGCCTGGGGACCCAGTACTTC
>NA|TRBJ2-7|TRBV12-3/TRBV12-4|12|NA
CASRSGTYEQYF
TGTGCCAGCAGGAGTGGAACCTACGAGCAGTACTTC
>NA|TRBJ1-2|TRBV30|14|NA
CAWSVPGRSNGYTF
TGTGCCTGGAGTGTCCCAGGGAGGTCAAATGGCTACACCTTC
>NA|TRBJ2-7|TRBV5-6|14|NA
CASSFRQVSYEQYF
TGTGCCAGCAGCTTCCGACAGGTCTCCTACGAGCAGTACTTC
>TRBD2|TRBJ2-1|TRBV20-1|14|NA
CSATRTSVYNEQFF
TGCAGTGCGACCAGGACTAGCGTGTACAATGAGCAGTTCTTC
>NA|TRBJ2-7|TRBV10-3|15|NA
CAISDGTRRIYEQYF
TGTGCCATCAGTGACGGGACCAGACGGATCTACGAGCAGTACTTC
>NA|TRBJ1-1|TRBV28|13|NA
CASSFWLQGVAFF
TGTGCCAGCAGTTTTTGGCTACAGGGTGTGGCTTTCTTT
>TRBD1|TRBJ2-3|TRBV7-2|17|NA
CASSSMSPVGQGNTQYF
TGTGCCAGCAGTTCAATGTCACCGGTGGGACAGGGAAATACGCAGTATTTT
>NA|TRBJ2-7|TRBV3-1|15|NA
CASSHRGSVRGEQYF
TGTGCCAGCAGCCACCGGGGGTCGGTCAGGGGCGAGCAGTACTTC
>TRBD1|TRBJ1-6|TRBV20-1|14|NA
CSARPGQYNSPLHF
TGCAGTGCTAGGCCGGGACAGTATAATTCACCCCTCCACTTT
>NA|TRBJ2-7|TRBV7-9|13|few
CASSLDGDYEQYF
TGTGCCAGCAGCTTGGACGGGGACTACGAGCAGTACTTC
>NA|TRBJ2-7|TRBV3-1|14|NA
CASSQIRMDHEQYF
TGTGCCAGCAGCCAAATTCGGATGGACCACGAGCAGTACTTC
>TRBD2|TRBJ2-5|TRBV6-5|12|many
CASRIAGGTQYF
TGTGCCAGCAGGATAGCGGGTGGGACCCAGTACTTC
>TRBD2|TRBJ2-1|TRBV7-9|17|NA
CASSPRGTSRRFNEQFF
TGTGCCAGCAGCCCCCGGGGGACTAGCCGGAGATTCAATGAGCAGTTCTTC
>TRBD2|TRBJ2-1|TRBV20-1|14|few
CSARGTRGNNEQFF
TGCAGTGCTAGGGGGACTAGGGGAAACAATGAGCAGTTCTTC
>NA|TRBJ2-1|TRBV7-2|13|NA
CASSLVGVKQQFF
TGTGCCAGCAGCTTAGTTGGTGTAAAACAGCAGTTCTTC
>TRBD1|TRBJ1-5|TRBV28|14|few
CASRRQGQNQPQHF
TGTGCCAGCCGTAGACAGGGGCAGAATCAGCCCCAGCATTTT
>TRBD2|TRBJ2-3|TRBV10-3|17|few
CAISASYTREGTDTQYF
TGTGCCATCTCCGCTTCTTATACGCGGGAGGGCACAGATACGCAGTATTTT
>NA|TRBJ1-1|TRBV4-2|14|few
CASSQGAGFGRTFF
TGTGCCAGCAGCCAAGGGGCAGGTTTCGGGCGAACTTTCTTT
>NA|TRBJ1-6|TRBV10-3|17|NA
CATWGLGTPKYNSPLHF
TGTGCCACCTGGGGGCTTGGGACACCCAAATATAATTCACCCCTCCACTTT
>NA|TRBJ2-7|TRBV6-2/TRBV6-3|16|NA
CASSSPGRSGSYEQYF
TGTGCCAGCAGTTCCCCGGGACGTTCGGGGTCCTACGAGCAGTACTTC
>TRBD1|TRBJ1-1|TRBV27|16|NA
CASNPFGTGLNTEAFF
TGTGCCAGCAACCCTTTCGGGACAGGATTGAACACTGAAGCTTTCTTT
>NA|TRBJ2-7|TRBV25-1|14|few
CASSQGGPSYEQYF
TGTGCCAGCAGTCAGGGGGGGCCCTCCTACGAGCAGTACTTC
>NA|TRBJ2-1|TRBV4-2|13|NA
CASSRQSQETQFF
TGTGCCAGCAGCCGACAAAGTCAAGAGACCCAGTTCTTC
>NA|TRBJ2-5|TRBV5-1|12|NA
CASSATRRTQYF
TGCGCCAGCAGCGCGACCAGAAGGACCCAGTACTTC
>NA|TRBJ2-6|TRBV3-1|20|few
CASSPLLHLAFGTGANVLTF
TGTGCCAGCAGCCCCCTCCTGCACTTAGCATTCGGGACTGGGGCCAACGTCCTGACTTTC
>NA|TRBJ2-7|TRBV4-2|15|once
CASSQDLEGTYEQYF
TGTGCCAGCAGCCAAGATCTGGAGGGAACCTACGAGCAGTACTTC
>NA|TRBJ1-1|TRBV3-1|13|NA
CASSQVASPRAFF
TGTGCCAGCAGCCAAGTCGCGTCCCCCAGGGCTTTCTTT